The next 25 T cell receptor beta chains were all read from a single sample in a study of T-cell reconstitution after alpha-beta-depleted transplantation in children. Unique molecular identifiers tagged the TCRbeta library. MiXCR was run by TCRdb on the PCR reads, yielding one entry per CDR3 protein. The data contain more than 250,000 distinct CDR3 sequences, around 9.6% of them singletons. This specimen was PBMCs from the stem cell graft donor, taken from the stem cell graft. All receptors come from a human donor who donated a stem cell graft to a child with SCID.

J is TRBJ1-5 and V is TRBV20-1; possible D gene TRBD1, 5 bases. Germline V gene data show CDR1 as DFQATT and CDR2 as SNEGSKA (reference sequence). This CDR3 comprises 13 residues. The V end lost 2 bases, the J end lost 8 bases, and 13 bases lay between the germline ends. The CDR3 DNA reads as TGCAGTGCTAGATTACGGGGAGGGGAGCCCCAGCATTTT. Amino acids: CSARLRGGEPQHF.

This chain links TRBV10-3 with TRBJ2-4; 10 nucleotides agree with TRBD1. The CDR3 has 14 residues. From germline, CDR1 is ENHRY and CDR2 SYGVKD. V was pared by 9 bases and J by 6 bases, with 8 bases of the junction left unmatched. The CDR3 region is CAMARGQGSNIQYF. In nucleotides, the CDR3 is TGTGCCATGGCCAGGGGACAGGGGTCAAACATTCAGTACTTC.

This sequence joins TRBV7-9 and TRBJ2-3; D remains ambiguous. This CDR3 comprises 14 residues. Germline loops: CDR1 SEHNR, CDR2 FQNEAQ (reference sequence). V was shortened by 4 bases and J by 0 bases, with 8 bases between the two germline ends. The CDR3: CASSSRRSTDTQYF. The CDR3, as DNA: TGTGCCAGCAGCTCGAGGCGGAGCACAGATACGCAGTATTTT.

This clonotype came up a few times. The rearrangement uses TRBV6-1 and TRBJ1-6; tentative D call: TRBD1 (6 bases). Germline V lookup: CDR1 MNHNS, CDR2 SASEGT. Trimming pared 6 bases from V and 7 bases from J, leaving 16 bases between. The CDR3 has 15 residues. The CDR3 nucleotides are TGTGCCAGCAGAGGCAGGGGAAACGGGAATTCACCCCTCCACTTT. This gives the protein CASRGRGNGNSPLHF.

This chain connects TRBV5-1 to TRBJ1-6; D call uncertain. CDR1 SGHRS and CDR2 YFSETQ come from the germline V gene. The CDR3 length is 15 residues. V gave up 1 base and J gave up 5 bases, with 10 bases separating them. This CDR3 is CASSLIGVDNSPLHF. The CDR3 DNA follows: TGCGCCAGCAGCTTGATTGGGGTAGATAATTCACCCCTCCACTTT.

This clonotype was counted only a few times. The chain is built from TRBV11-2 and TRBJ2-2; tentative D call: TRBD1 (6 bases). Germline V lookup: CDR1 SGHAT, CDR2 FQNNGV. Trimming stripped 0 bases from V and 8 bases from J, with 22 bases between. This CDR3 contains 18 residues. The CDR3 protein is CASSLDPVRQALGGELFF. DNA for the CDR3: TGTGCCAGCAGCTTAGATCCAGTTCGACAGGCCCTCGGAGGGGAGCTGTTTTTT.

This clonotype was counted once. This may come from a read error, since a much larger clone is one base off. The rearrangement links TRBV5-6 to TRBJ2-1, with D maybe TRBD1 (5 bases). This CDR3 is 16 amino acids long. Deletions cut 5 bases from V and 4 bases from J, with 19 bases between. Germline V lookup: CDR1 SGHDT, CDR2 YYEEEE. The CDR3 here is CASSLGWGNLYNEQFF. CDR3 sequence (DNA): TGTGCCAGCAGTTTAGGATGGGGCAACCTGTACAATGAGCAGTTCTTC. The full variable domain, completed using reference TRBV5-6 and TRBJ2-1, is DAGVTQSPTHLIKTRGQQVTLRCSPKSGHDTVSWYQQALGQGPQFIFQYYEEEERQRGNFPDRFSGHQFPNYSSELNVNALLLGDSALYLCASSLGWGNLYNEQFFGPGTRLTVL.

This rearrangement joins TRBV7-9 to TRBJ2-3; D is undetermined. The CDR3 is 16 amino acids. Trimming pared 6 bases from V and 0 bases from J, leaving 16 bases between. CDR1 and CDR2 from the germline V gene are SEHNR and FQNEAQ (reference sequence). The CDR3 nucleotides read TGTGCCAGCAGGTTCGATTCTGAACCCAGCACAGATACGCAGTATTTT. It codes for CASRFDSEPSTDTQYF.

This clonotype has ten or more counts. The J gene is TRBJ1-5, the V gene TRBV12-3 or TRBV12-4, with D perhaps TRBD1 (5 bases). The V gene lost 6 bases and the J gene lost 1 base, with 13 bases spanning the gap. There are 15 residues in the CDR3. The CDR3: CASRPSGNSNQPQHF. CDR3 coding DNA: TGTGCCAGCAGGCCCTCAGGGAACAGCAATCAGCCCCAGCATTTT.

There are a few counts of this clonotype. The V gene is TRBV5-1, the J gene TRBJ2-1; 8 bases are a match to TRBD1. Germline V CDR1 and CDR2: SGHRS, YFSETQ. The CDR3 totals 18 residues. The V segment lost 4 bases and the J segment 1 base; nucleotides outside the gene matches: 13. The CDR3 nucleotides are TGCGCCAGCAGCACACAGCCTCCTGGACAGGGATCCTACAATGAGCAGTTCTTC. Translating gives CASSTQPPGQGSYNEQFF.

This clonotype was seen repeatedly, ten times or more. This rearrangement joins TRBV5-1 to TRBJ2-7; no definite D call. In germline, CDR1 is SGHRS, CDR2 YFSETQ. V lost 0 bases and J 0 bases, leaving 7 bases between the germline ends. This CDR3 has 14 amino acids. CDR3 region: CASSLARDSYEQYF. In nucleotides, the CDR3 is TGCGCCAGCAGCTTGGCCAGAGACTCCTACGAGCAGTACTTC.

This clonotype was picked up many times. The chain has TRBV2 and TRBJ2-7, with 9 bases identical to TRBD1. V dropped 6 bases and J dropped 2; count of bases not matched to a gene: 14. The CDR3 is 17 amino acids. Germline CDR1 is SNHLY and CDR2 is FYNNEI. In nucleotides, the CDR3 is TGTGCCAGCAGCGTCGGGGGAGGGACAGGGACGCCCTACGAGCAGTACTTC. As protein: CASSVGGGTGTPYEQYF.

CDR3 nucleotide sequence: TGCAGCGTTGAAGCGGCGGACGGTGGAGCAACTAATGAAAAACTGTTTTTT. It codes for CSVEAADGGATNEKLFF. The chain recombines TRBV29-1 with TRBJ1-4; the D is unclear. CDR3 length: 17 residues. Germline CDR1 reads SQVTM; CDR2 reads ANQGSEA. The V and J ends lost 1 base and 0 bases respectively, with 15 bases between them.

This clonotype was seen only a few times. V is TRBV7-6 and J is TRBJ2-1, with 9 bases that match TRBD2. V was clipped by 2 bases and J by 4 bases; unmatched bases: 3. CDR3 length equals 15 residues. The germline gives CDR1 SGHVS, CDR2 FNYEAQ. The CDR3 DNA sequence: TGTGCCAGCAGCTTATCGACTAGCGGTTACAATGAGCAGTTCTTC. The encoded protein is CASSLSTSGYNEQFF.

This clonotype was found a few times. The chain recombines TRBV7-8 with TRBJ2-1; D is uncertain. Per germline, CDR1 SGHVS and CDR2 FQNEAQ. The V and J ends lost 0 bases and 12 bases respectively, with 6 bases between them. The CDR3 spans 11 residues. DNA for the CDR3: TGTGCCAGCAGCTTAGCGCTCCCGCAGTTCTTC. Protein product: CASSLALPQFF.

In its sample, this clonotype was seen a few times. The chain uses TRBV12-3 or TRBV12-4 and TRBJ2-7; tentative D call: TRBD2 (5 bases). The V gene lost 3 bases and the J gene lost 0 bases, with 12 bases spanning the gap. The CDR3 runs 15 residues. CDR3 region: CASSLYTGSSYEQYF. DNA for the CDR3: TGTGCCAGCAGTTTGTATACGGGGAGCTCCTACGAGCAGTACTTC.

The rearrangement uses TRBV7-2 and TRBJ1-1; D gene unclear. CDR1 SGHTA and CDR2 FQGNSA come from the germline V gene. The CDR3 runs 12 residues. V was trimmed by 2 bases and J by 7 bases, leaving 8 bases between them. In nucleotides, the CDR3 is TGTGCCAGCAGCTTATATCTCGGTGAAGCTTTCTTT. This translates into CASSLYLGEAFF.

This clonotype was seen more than once but under ten times. V usage is TRBV7-3 and J usage is TRBJ2-5, with 8 bases that match TRBD2. V dropped 5 bases and J dropped 5; count of bases not matched to a gene: 10. CDR3 length equals 15 residues. Germline CDR1 SGHTA, CDR2 FQGTGA. The chain's CDR3 is CASSESGGGWETQYF. The CDR3 coding sequence is TGTGCCAGCAGCGAAAGTGGCGGGGGGTGGGAGACCCAGTACTTC.

This chain uses TRBV4-1 with TRBJ2-1; no reliable D call. The CDR3 contains 14 residues. The V gene lost 0 bases and the J gene lost 4 bases, with 7 bases spanning the gap. CDR1 MGHRA and CDR2 YSYEKL come from the germline V gene. The CDR3 here is CASSQDRVYNEQFF. CDR3 DNA sequence: TGCGCCAGCAGCCAAGACCGAGTGTACAATGAGCAGTTCTTC.

The rearrangement uses TRBV5-4 and TRBJ2-5, with TRBD2 matching over 11 bases. The J segment lost 2 bases and the V segment lost 3 bases, leaving 6 bases of the junction unmatched. This CDR3 is built from 16 residues. Germline V gene lookup returns CDR1 SGHNT and CDR2 YYREEE (reference sequence). CDR3 bases: TGTGCCAGCAGCTATCCGGGACTAGCGGCACAAGAGACCCAGTACTTC. It encodes CASSYPGLAAQETQYF.

This clonotype came up once. V gene TRBV5-6 combines with J gene TRBJ2-2; D gene ambiguous. The CDR3 spans 16 residues. Germline loops: CDR1 SGHDT, CDR2 YYEEEE. V was pared by 0 bases and J by 1 base, with 10 bases between. CDR3 bases: TGTGCCAGCAGCTTGGACGCACCAAAGAACACCGGGGAGCTGTTTTTT. This gives the protein CASSLDAPKNTGELFF.

The rearrangement uses TRBV20-1 and TRBJ2-1; a weak D match, TRBD1 (6 bases). CDR1 and CDR2 from the germline V gene are DFQATT and SNEGSKA (reference sequence). The CDR3 extends over 15 amino acids. The V and J ends lost 2 bases and 2 bases respectively, with 13 bases between them. DNA of the CDR3: TGCAGTGCTAGATCTCAGGGGTCCCCCTACAATGAGCAGTTCTTC. Translated: CSARSQGSPYNEQFF.

This clonotype was found a few times. The rearrangement uses TRBV5-1 and TRBJ2-2; 7 positions agree with TRBD1. The junction had 14 bases not matched to a gene; V was cut back by 5 bases and J by 7 bases. Germline V lookup: CDR1 SGHRS, CDR2 YFSETQ. The CDR3 contains 16 residues. The chain's CDR3 is CASRQGQAGPGGELFF. The CDR3 region has the DNA TGCGCCAGCAGACAAGGACAGGCGGGTCCGGGCGGGGAGCTGTTTTTT.

The table lists this clonotype with a few counts. This chain joins TRBV12-3 or TRBV12-4 and TRBJ1-5; D unresolved. V was trimmed by 3 bases and J by 5 bases, leaving 20 bases between them. The CDR3 spans 17 residues. DNA for the CDR3: TGTGCCAGCAGTTTCAATCGAAGTCCCACCACGGATCAGCCCCAGCATTTT. The encoded protein is CASSFNRSPTTDQPQHF.

There are many counts of this clonotype. The chain combines TRBV2 with TRBJ2-7; the match to TRBD2 covers 7 bases. CDR1 and CDR2 from the germline V gene are SNHLY and FYNNEI. CDR3 size: 12 residues. Trimming at V came to 7 bases and at J to 3 bases, leaving 3 bases not matched to a gene. In nucleotides, the CDR3 is TGTGCCAGCACGGGGGGTAACTACGAGCAGTACTTC. Its translation: CASTGGNYEQYF.